This record concerns one TCR beta chain sequence. In germline, CDR1 is SGHTA, CDR2 FQGNSA. The CDR3 extends over 19 amino acids. The trim removed 1 base at V and 4 bases at J, leaving 14 bases unmatched. Time point described: patch test 1, 2 weeks after DPC sensitization. As for treatment: therapeutic diphenylcyclopropenone sensitization with weekly scalp DPC. The drawing of blood occurred before each patch test was applied. This entry is derived from a study of human T cells and chemical hapten exposure. TCRdb reanalysed the RACE reads using MiXCR and keeps one entry per CDR3 protein. The sample records 150,000 to 200,000 distinct CDR3 sequences, around 13% being singletons.

The source is a woman under 40 with alopecia areata. Some clones in this sample may be carry-over from other donors' samples. The chain recombines TRBV7-2 with TRBJ2-5, with TRBD1 identical over 11 bases. The sequencing here drew on whole blood, taken in connection with sensitization to the hapten diphenylcyclopropenone (DPC). The CDR3 coding sequence is TGTGCCAGCAGCTTAGGATGGACAGGGGGCGCCCAGGTGGGAGAGACCCAGTACTTC. This codes for CASSLGWTGGAQVGETQYF.